The present T cell receptor (beta chain) was sequenced within a study of cytomegalovirus exposure and HLA in healthy donors. The PCR ran on 60 Vbeta and 13 Jbeta primers. Profiling relied on immunoSEQ multiplex PCR, and the TCRdb table lists in-frame clones only, not all of them. The sample shows some 130,000 clones, around 63% of them seen only once. Sequencing was done on a sample of PBMCs. This TCR derives from a human donor in good health.

CDR3 in amino acids: CASSILQGAETQYF. DNA for the CDR3: TGTGCCAGCAGTATACTACAGGGCGCAGAGACCCAGTACTTC. The rearrangement links TRBV2 to TRBJ2-5; TRBD1 might be the D (6 bases). V lost 5 bases to trimming and J lost 4 bases, with 14 bases between them. The CDR3 sequence is 14 residues long. Germline CDR1 is SNHLY and CDR2 is FYNNEI.